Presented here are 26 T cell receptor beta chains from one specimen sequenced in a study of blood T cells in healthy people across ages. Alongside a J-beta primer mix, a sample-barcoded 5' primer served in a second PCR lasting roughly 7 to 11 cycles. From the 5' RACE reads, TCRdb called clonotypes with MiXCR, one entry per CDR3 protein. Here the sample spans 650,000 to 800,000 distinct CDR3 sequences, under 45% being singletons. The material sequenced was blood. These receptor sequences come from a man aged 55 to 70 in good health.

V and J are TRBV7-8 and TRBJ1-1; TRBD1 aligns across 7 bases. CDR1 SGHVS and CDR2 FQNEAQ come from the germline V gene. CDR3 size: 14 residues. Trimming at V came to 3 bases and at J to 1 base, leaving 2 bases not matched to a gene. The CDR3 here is CASSFKGANTEAFF. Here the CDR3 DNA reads TGTGCCAGCAGCTTCAAGGGGGCGAACACTGAAGCTTTCTTT.

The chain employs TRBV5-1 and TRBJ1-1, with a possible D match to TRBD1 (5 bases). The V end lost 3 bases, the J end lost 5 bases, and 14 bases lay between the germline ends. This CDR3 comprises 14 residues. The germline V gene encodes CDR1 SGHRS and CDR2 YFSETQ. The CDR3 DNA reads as TGCGCCAGCAGCTCTGGGACGGGAGGGACTGAAGCTTTCTTT. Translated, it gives CASSSGTGGTEAFF.

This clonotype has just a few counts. The CDR3 DNA follows: TGTGCCAGCATGCAGGGGGTTGATAACTATGGCTACACCTTC. It specifies CASMQGVDNYGYTF. V and J are TRBV2 and TRBJ1-2, with 7 bases identical to TRBD1. The length of the CDR3 is 14 residues. In germline, CDR1 is SNHLY, CDR2 FYNNEI. J lost 1 base, V lost 7 bases, and 6 bases had no gene match.

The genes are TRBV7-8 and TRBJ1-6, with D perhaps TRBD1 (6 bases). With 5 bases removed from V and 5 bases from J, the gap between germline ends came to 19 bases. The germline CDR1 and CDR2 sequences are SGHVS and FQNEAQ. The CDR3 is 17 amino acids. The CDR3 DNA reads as TGTGCCAGCAGCCTCTCGGGCGGGGGCACCCATAATTCACCCCTCCACTTT. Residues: CASSLSGGGTHNSPLHF.

In DNA form, the CDR3 reads TGTGCCAGCAGCCCTCGCCCGACAGGGCCAGATACGCAGTATTTT. The encoded protein is CASSPRPTGPDTQYF. The chain is built from TRBV7-2 and TRBJ2-3, with 7 bases aligning to TRBD1. The germline CDR1 and CDR2 sequences are SGHTA and FQGNSA. This CDR3 comprises 15 residues. Germline trimming cut 5 bases from V and 4 bases from J; bases unmatched to any gene: 9.

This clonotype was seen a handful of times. The CDR3 loop reads CSASLGTSYYNEQFF. In DNA, the CDR3 is TGCAGTGCTAGTCTAGGGACTAGCTACTACAATGAGCAGTTCTTC. This chain joins TRBV20-1 and TRBJ2-1; 9 bases line up with TRBD2. There are 15 residues in the CDR3. J lost 3 bases, V lost 3 bases, and 6 bases had no gene match. Per the germline V gene, CDR1 is DFQATT and CDR2 is SNEGSKA (reference sequence).

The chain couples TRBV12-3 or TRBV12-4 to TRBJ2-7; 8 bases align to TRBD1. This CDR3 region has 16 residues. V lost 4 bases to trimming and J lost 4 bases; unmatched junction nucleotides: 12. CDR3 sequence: CASSSLQGGRLYEQYF. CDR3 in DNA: TGTGCCAGCAGTTCACTACAGGGGGGCCGACTATACGAGCAGTACTTC.

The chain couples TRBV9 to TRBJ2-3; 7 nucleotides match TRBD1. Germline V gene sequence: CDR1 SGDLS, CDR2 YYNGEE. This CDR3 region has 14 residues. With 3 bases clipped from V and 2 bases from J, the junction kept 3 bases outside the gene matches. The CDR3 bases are TGTGCCAGCAGCGGGGACAGACTCACAGATACGCAGTATTTT. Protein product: CASSGDRLTDTQYF.

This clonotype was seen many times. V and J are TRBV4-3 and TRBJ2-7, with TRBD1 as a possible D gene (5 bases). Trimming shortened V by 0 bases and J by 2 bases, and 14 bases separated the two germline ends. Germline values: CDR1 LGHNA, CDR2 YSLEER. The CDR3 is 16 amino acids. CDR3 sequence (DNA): TGCGCCAGCAGCCAAGATCGCCAAGGGGCAGCCTACGAGCAGTACTTC. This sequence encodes CASSQDRQGAAYEQYF.

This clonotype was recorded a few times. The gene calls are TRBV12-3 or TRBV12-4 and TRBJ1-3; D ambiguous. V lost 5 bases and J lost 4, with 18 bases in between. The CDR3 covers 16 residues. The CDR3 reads CASSPPKRNRGNTIYF. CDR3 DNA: TGTGCCAGCAGTCCCCCCAAAAGGAATCGAGGAAACACCATATATTTT.

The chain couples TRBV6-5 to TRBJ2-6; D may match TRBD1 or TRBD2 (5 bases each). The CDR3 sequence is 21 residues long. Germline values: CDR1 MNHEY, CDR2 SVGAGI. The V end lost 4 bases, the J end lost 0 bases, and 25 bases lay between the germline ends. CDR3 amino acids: CASSSRDQMSSFSSGANVLTF. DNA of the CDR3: TGTGCCAGCAGTTCCCGGGACCAGATGAGCTCGTTTAGCTCTGGGGCCAACGTCCTGACTTTC.

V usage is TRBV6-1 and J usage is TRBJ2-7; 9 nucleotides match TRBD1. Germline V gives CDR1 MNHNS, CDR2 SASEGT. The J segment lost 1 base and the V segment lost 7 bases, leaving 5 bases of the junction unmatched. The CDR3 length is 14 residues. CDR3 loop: CASTQTGGSYEQYF. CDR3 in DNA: TGTGCCAGCACCCAGACAGGGGGGTCCTACGAGCAGTACTTC.

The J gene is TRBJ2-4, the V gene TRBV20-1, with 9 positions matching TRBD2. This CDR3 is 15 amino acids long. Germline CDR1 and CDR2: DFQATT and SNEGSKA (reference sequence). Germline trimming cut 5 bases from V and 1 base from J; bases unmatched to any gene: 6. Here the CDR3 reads CSAASGGLAKNIQYF. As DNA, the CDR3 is TGCAGTGCTGCGAGCGGGGGGCTTGCCAAAAACATTCAGTACTTC.

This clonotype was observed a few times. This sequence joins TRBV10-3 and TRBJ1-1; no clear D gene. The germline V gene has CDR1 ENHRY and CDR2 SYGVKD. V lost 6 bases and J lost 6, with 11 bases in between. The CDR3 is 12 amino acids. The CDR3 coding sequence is TGTGCCATCAGCGGAGGGCAGGCTGAAGCTTTCTTT. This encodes CAISGGQAEAFF.

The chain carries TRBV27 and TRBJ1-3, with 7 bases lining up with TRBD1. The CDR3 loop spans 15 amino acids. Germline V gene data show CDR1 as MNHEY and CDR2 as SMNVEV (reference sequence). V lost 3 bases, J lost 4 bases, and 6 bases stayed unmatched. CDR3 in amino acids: CASSFTAGGGNTIYF. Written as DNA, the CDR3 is TGTGCCAGCAGTTTTACGGCAGGGGGAGGAAACACCATATATTTT.

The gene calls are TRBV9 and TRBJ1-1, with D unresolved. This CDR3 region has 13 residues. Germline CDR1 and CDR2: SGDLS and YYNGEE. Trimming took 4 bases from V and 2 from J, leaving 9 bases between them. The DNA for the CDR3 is TGTGCCAGCAGCCCAGTCCACAACACTGAAGCTTTCTTT. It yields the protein CASSPVHNTEAFF.

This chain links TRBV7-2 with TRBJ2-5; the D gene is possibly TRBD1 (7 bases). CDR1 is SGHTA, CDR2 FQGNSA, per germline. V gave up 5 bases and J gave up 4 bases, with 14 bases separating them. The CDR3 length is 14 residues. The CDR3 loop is CASSNHRGGETQYF. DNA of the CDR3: TGTGCCAGCAGCAATCACAGGGGAGGAGAGACCCAGTACTTC.

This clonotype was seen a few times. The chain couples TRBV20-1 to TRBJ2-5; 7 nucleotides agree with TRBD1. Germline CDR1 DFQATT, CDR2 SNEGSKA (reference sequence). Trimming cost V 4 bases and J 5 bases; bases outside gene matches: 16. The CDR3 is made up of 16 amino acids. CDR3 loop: CSAKGASVATWETQYF. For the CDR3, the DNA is TGCAGTGCTAAGGGGGCCTCGGTAGCTACATGGGAGACCCAGTACTTC.

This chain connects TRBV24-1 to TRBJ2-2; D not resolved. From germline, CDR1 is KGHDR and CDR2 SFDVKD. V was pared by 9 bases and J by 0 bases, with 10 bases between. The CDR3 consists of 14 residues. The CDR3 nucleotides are TGTGCCACCTCCAGGACCGCGAACACCGGGGAGCTGTTTTTT. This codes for CATSRTANTGELFF.

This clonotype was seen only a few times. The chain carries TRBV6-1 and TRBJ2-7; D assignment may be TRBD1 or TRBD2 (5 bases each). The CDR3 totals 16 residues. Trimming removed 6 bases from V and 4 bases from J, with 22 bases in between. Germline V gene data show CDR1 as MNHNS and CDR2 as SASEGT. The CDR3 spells CASRLSSGTELYEQYF. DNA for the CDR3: TGTGCCAGCAGACTATCTTCCGGGACCGAACTTTACGAGCAGTACTTC.

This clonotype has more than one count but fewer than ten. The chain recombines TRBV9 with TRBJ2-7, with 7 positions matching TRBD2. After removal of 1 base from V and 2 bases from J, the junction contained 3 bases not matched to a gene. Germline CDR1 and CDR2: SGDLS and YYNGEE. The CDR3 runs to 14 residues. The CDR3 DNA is TGTGCCAGCAGCGTATCGGGACTAACCTACGAGCAGTACTTC. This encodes CASSVSGLTYEQYF.

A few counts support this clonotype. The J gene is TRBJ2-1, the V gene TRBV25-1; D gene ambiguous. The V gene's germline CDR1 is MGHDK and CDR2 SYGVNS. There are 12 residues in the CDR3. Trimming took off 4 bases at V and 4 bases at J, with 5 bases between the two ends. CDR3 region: CASSVLYNEQFF. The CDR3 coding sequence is TGTGCCAGCAGTGTTCTATACAATGAGCAGTTCTTC.

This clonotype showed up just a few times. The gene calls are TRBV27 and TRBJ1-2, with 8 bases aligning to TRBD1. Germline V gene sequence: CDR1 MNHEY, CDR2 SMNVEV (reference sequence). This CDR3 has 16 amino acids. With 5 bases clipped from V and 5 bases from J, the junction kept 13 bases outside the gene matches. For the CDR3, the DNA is TGTGCCAGCAGTCTTGCAGGGGGCGGGACGGAATATGGCTACACCTTC. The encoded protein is CASSLAGGGTEYGYTF.

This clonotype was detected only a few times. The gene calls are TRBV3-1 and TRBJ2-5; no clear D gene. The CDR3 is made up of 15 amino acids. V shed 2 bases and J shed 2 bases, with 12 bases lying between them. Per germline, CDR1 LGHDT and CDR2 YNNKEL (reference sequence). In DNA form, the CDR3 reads TGTGCCAGCAGCCAACGTGGGCCTAGACAAGAGACCCAGTACTTC. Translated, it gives CASSQRGPRQETQYF.

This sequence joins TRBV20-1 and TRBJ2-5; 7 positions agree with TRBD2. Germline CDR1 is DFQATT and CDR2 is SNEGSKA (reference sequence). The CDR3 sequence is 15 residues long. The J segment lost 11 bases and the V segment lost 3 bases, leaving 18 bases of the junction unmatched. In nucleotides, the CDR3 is TGCAGTGCTAGTAACCCACAGTCGGGAGGCAATGAGCAGTACTTC. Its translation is CSASNPQSGGNEQYF.

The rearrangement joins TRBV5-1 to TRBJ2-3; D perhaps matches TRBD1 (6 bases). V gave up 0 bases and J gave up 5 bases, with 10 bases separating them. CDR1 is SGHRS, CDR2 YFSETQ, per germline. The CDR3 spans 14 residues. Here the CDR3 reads CASSLEGQRDTQYF. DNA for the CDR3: TGCGCCAGCAGCTTGGAAGGACAGAGAGATACGCAGTATTTT.